This TCR beta chain was documented in a study of OX40 agonist ivuxolimab in advanced cancers. The method was immunoSEQ multiplex PCR; TCRdb's version includes in-frame clones alone and lacks a portion of them. The repertoire holds tens of thousands of clones, over 75% seen once, with roughly 3.7% in the top ten. Trimming pared 4 bases from V and 8 bases from J, leaving 12 bases between. This CDR3 comprises 13 residues. The V gene's germline CDR1 is SEHNR and CDR2 FQNEAQ (reference sequence). The count of this clone is one. The source is an adult with an advanced solid tumor such as melanoma, head and neck, liver or kidney cancer. The chain couples TRBV7-9 to TRBJ2-1; unclear D gene. Sample: CD4+ or CD8+ T cells sorted from blood, taken in a trial of the OX40 agonist ivuxolimab. CDR3 region: CASSWESKYEQFF. In nucleotides, the CDR3 is TGTGCCAGCAGCTGGGAATCCAAATATGAGCAGTTCTTC.